This T cell receptor beta chain was sequenced for a study of T cell responses to AZD1222 COVID-19 vaccine. Study-wide context: Second-dose intervals of approximately 4 or approximately 12 weeks were pooled. Whole-study findings and limits: Close to half of spike-specific TCRs reportedly recognize unmutated variant regions. The donor group comprised mostly white British people and more females; the analysis possibly underestimated clonal diversity. No day 14 peak samples; only post-peak repertoires were characterized.

Of note for this clone: The antigen is undetermined.

Germline CDR1 is PRHDT and CDR2 is FYEKMQ (reference sequence). The CDR3 runs 15 residues. V shed 5 bases, J shed 7 bases, and the junction held 14 bases outside the gene matches. Sequencing used immunoSEQ multiplex PCR; TCRdb keeps in-frame clones, though not all of them. The sample has around 140,000 clones, roughly 85% seen once. The receptor comes from an adult in good health. Here the sequenced sample was peripheral blood, taken on day 0 of AZD1222 vaccination. The rearrangement links TRBV13 to TRBJ2-7; 7 bases are a match to TRBD1. The chain's CDR3 is CASSPRMTGTREQYF. The CDR3 nucleotides read TGTGCCAGCAGCCCTAGAATGACAGGGACGAGGGAGCAGTACTTC.